The source of this T cell receptor beta chain is a study of T cells after somatic rescue of genetic block. V dropped 4 bases and J dropped 2 bases, with 12 bases sitting between them. Germline loops: CDR1 SGHTA, CDR2 FQGNSA. The CDR3 extends over 14 amino acids. Using immunoSEQ multiplex PCR, the repertoire was profiled, and TCRdb retains in-frame clones only, with some absent. The sample carries approximately 10,000 clones, under 80% recorded once. The sequence came from a boy aged 10-17 years. The specimen sequenced was peripheral blood mononuclear cells (PBMCs). The chain employs TRBV7-2 and TRBJ2-7; D is perhaps TRBD2 (5 bases). CDR3 protein: CASSSRTVPYEQYF. In DNA, the CDR3 is TGTGCCAGCAGCTCTAGGACTGTGCCCTACGAGCAGTACTTC.